Listed below are T cell receptor beta chains from one sample, sequenced in a study of radiotherapy plus CTLA-4 blockade in lung cancer. Repertoires were generated with immunoSEQ multiplex PCR, while TCRdb's copy carries only in-frame clones and drops some. Of roughly 90,000 clones in the sample, approximately 78% were seen once. The specimen was peripheral blood, collected from a patient treated with radiotherapy plus ipilimumab. The receptors were gathered from a human donor with non-small cell lung cancer that progressed on radiotherapy plus ipilimumab. Each CDR3 is given with its conserved first and last residue. D genes are given only for firm matches. Some rows have no size entry. The others give once, few or many, or a class for an expanded clone.

d_gene	j_gene	abundance	v_gene	CDR3nt	CDR3aa
NA	TRBJ2-3	NA	TRBV5-1	TGCGCCAGCAGCTTGGAACGAGCGTCACCAGATACGCAGTATTTT	CASSLERASPDTQYF
TRBD2	TRBJ2-1	NA	TRBV7-8	TGTGCCAGCAGCCTAAGGACTAGCGGTCAGCGAGTCGATGAGCAGTTCTTC	CASSLRTSGQRVDEQFF
TRBD1	TRBJ1-1	NA	TRBV2	TGTGCCAGCAGGAGGGACAGGGGGCGGTCTGAAGCTTTCTTT	CASRRDRGRSEAFF
TRBD1	TRBJ1-1	NA	TRBV5-8	TGTGCCAGCAGCTACGACAGGGGTTTGAACACTGAAGCTTTCTTT	CASSYDRGLNTEAFF
NA	TRBJ1-5	NA	TRBV7-2	TGTGCCAGCAGCTTAGGACACGGCGGAGAGCCCCAGCATTTT	CASSLGHGGEPQHF
TRBD2	TRBJ2-3	NA	TRBV15	TGTGCCACCAGCAGAGATCCGGGACTAGGGAAGACAGATACGCAGTATTTT	CATSRDPGLGKTDTQYF
NA	TRBJ1-1	NA	TRBV6-5	TGTGCCAGCAGTTACGGTGGCAGAGTGAACACTGAAGCTTTCTTT	CASSYGGRVNTEAFF
TRBD2	TRBJ2-2	NA	TRBV9	TGTGCCAGCAGCCCTAGCGGGAGGACGACGGGGGAGCTGTTTTTT	CASSPSGRTTGELFF
NA	TRBJ1-1	NA	TRBV10-3	TGTGCCATCAGTGGGAACACGGGAGTGAACACTGAAGCTTTCTTT	CAISGNTGVNTEAFF
NA	TRBJ1-2	NA	TRBV6-6	TGTGCCAGCAGGCAGAGAGAAAACTATGGCTACACCTTC	CASRQRENYGYTF
NA	TRBJ1-4	NA	TRBV6-1	TGTGCCAGCAGTCCAAGCTGGGATGAAAAACTGTTTTTT	CASSPSWDEKLFF
TRBD1	TRBJ1-5	NA	TRBV18	TGTGCCAGCTCACCGGGACAGGGGGCCGATCAGCCCCAGCATTTT	CASSPGQGADQPQHF
NA	TRBJ2-3	NA	TRBV7-3	TGTGCCAGCAGCTTAAATGCAGATACGCAGTATTTT	CASSLNADTQYF
NA	TRBJ2-1	once	TRBV27	TGTGCCACCGGGGCGCAGGACTACAATGAGCAGTTCTTC	CATGAQDYNEQFF
TRBD1	TRBJ2-7	NA	TRBV6-1	TGTGCCAGCAGTGAAGCGCTCAGGGGGCCCTACGAGCAGTACTTC	CASSEALRGPYEQYF
NA	TRBJ2-7	NA	TRBV15	TGTGCCACCAGCAGAGGGATACAGGTGAAACGCTCCTACGAGCAGTACTTC	CATSRGIQVKRSYEQYF
NA	TRBJ1-5	NA	TRBV10-3	TGTCCAAATAGCAATCAGCCCCAGCATTTT	CPNSNQPQHF
NA	TRBJ1-2	NA	TRBV5-6	TGTGCCAGCAGCTTGGGCGGGACCGTCTATGGCTACACCTTC	CASSLGGTVYGYTF
NA	TRBJ2-7	NA	TRBV30	TGTGCCTGGAGTGTCCCAGGGCCCTACGAGCAGTACTTC	CAWSVPGPYEQYF
NA	TRBJ2-1	NA	TRBV7-3	TGTGCCAGCAGCCCACAGCTGACCGGGGAGAATGAGCAGTTCTTC	CASSPQLTGENEQFF
TRBD1	TRBJ1-2	once	TRBV6-1	TGTGCCAGCAGTCTCGACAGGGCCCTTGGCTACACCTTC	CASSLDRALGYTF
NA	TRBJ2-7	NA	TRBV5-1	TGCGCCAGCAGCTTGAGGCTCCCGCAGGAGGGGGTAAACTACGAGCAGTACTTC	CASSLRLPQEGVNYEQYF